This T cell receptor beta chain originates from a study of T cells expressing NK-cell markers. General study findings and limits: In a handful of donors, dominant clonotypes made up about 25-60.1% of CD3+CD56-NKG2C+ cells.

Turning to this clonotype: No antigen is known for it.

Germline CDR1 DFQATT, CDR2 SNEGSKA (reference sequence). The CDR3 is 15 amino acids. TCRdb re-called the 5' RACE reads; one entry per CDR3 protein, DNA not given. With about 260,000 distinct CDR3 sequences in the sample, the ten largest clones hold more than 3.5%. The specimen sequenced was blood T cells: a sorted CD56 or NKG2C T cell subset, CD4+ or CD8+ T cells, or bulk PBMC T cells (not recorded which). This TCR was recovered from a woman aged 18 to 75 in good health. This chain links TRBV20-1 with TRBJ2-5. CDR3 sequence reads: CSARVWSGVQETQYF.